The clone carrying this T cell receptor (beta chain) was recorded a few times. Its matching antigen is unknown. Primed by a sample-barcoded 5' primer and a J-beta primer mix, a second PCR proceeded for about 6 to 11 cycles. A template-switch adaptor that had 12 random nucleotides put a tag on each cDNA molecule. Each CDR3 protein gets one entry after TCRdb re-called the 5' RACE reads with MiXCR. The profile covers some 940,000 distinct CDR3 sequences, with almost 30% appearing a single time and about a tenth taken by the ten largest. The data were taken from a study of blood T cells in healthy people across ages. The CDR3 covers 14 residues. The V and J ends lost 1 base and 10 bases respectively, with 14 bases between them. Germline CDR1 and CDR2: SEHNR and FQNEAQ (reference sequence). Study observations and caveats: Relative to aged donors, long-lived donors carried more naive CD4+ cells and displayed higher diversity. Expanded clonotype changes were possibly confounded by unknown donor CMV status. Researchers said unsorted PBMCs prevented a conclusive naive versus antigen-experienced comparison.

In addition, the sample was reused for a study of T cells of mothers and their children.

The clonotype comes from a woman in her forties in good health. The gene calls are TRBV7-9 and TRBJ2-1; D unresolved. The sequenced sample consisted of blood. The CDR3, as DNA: TGTGCCAGCAGCTTAGGCCCCAGCTCCTACGAGCAGTTCTTC. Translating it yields CASSLGPSSYEQFF.